The 14 T cell receptor beta chains in this list originate from one sample, sequenced in a study of graft-versus-host responses after intestinal transplantation. Assay: immunoSEQ multiplex PCR; the TCRdb copy retains only in-frame clones and omits some. The table has 50,000 or so clones, 91% seen once. The material was PBMCs, obtained almost 120 days after intestinal transplantation. The origin of the receptors is a human patient who received an intestinal transplant, so some T cells may come from the graft donor.

This chain joins TRBV5-1 and TRBJ2-7, with 7 bases lining up with TRBD1. Trimming took 0 bases from V and 3 from J; bases not matched to a gene: 6. The CDR3 has 15 amino acids. Germline values: CDR1 SGHRS, CDR2 YFSETQ. The CDR3 spells CASSLAGQIDYEQYF. In DNA form, the CDR3 reads TGCGCCAGCAGCTTGGCGGGACAGATAGACTACGAGCAGTACTTC.

The J gene is TRBJ2-6, the V gene TRBV4-1; D ambiguous. Germline V lookup: CDR1 MGHRA, CDR2 YSYEKL. The V and J ends lost 5 bases and 2 bases respectively, with 7 bases between them. This CDR3 is 14 amino acids long. The CDR3 region is CASSSVPGANVLTF. CDR3 DNA: TGCGCCAGCAGCTCAGTGCCTGGGGCCAACGTCCTGACTTTC.

The V call is TRBV11-2, the J call TRBJ2-1, with 10 bases that match TRBD2. V gave up 0 bases and J gave up 6 bases; unmatched junction bases: 5. The germline gives CDR1 SGHAT, CDR2 FQNNGV. This CDR3 is built from 16 residues. The CDR3 here is CASSLDLLAGVNEQFF. CDR3 in DNA: TGTGCCAGCAGCTTAGATCTCCTAGCGGGAGTCAATGAGCAGTTCTTC.

The chain is built from TRBV6-6 and TRBJ2-7; 8 bases are shared with TRBD1. J lost 6 bases, V lost 9 bases, and 10 bases had no gene match. Germline assignment: CDR1 MNHNY and CDR2 SVGAGI (reference sequence). The CDR3 sequence is 13 residues long. The CDR3 protein is CASSGGFGGEQYF. The CDR3 DNA reads as TGTGCCAGTTCAGGGGGCTTTGGGGGCGAGCAGTACTTC.

The chain joins TRBV10-2 to TRBJ2-7; the D call may be TRBD1 or TRBD2 (5 bases each). CDR1 is WSHSY, CDR2 SAAADI, per germline. This CDR3 has 12 amino acids. The V end lost 8 bases, the J end lost 3 bases, and 11 bases lay between the germline ends. The CDR3 DNA sequence: TGCGCCAGCGAGGGGAACGACTACGAGCAGTACTTC. Amino acids: CASEGNDYEQYF.

The chain recombines TRBV11-2 with TRBJ1-4; D remains unclear. Trimming removed 5 bases from V and 4 bases from J, with 14 bases in between. Germline values: CDR1 SGHAT, CDR2 FQNNGV. The CDR3 loop spans 15 amino acids. The CDR3 DNA reads as TGTGCCAGCAGCAATTGGACGGCTCGTAATGAAAAACTGTTTTTT. Its protein product is CASSNWTARNEKLFF.

The chain carries TRBV2 and TRBJ1-5; 8 bases fit TRBD1. Per germline, CDR1 SNHLY and CDR2 FYNNEI. After removal of 6 bases from V and 4 bases from J, the junction contained 5 bases not matched to a gene. This CDR3 region has 14 residues. CDR3 region: CASSEGQVNQPQHF. The CDR3 bases are TGTGCCAGCAGCGAGGGACAGGTAAATCAGCCCCAGCATTTT. Looking up the rest from reference TRBV2 and TRBJ1-5 gives the full variable domain: EPEVTQTPSHQVTQMGQEVILRCVPISNHLYFYWYRQILGQKVEFLVSFYNNEISEKSEIFDDQFSVERPDGSNFTLKIRSTKLEDSAMYFCASSEGQVNQPQHFGDGTRLSIL.

This chain joins TRBV4-2 and TRBJ2-5; TRBD2 matches 12 bases. Germline lookup yields CDR1 LGHNA and CDR2 YNFKEQ. V shed 0 bases and J 3 bases; nucleotides not matched to a gene: 8. There are 18 residues in the CDR3. The CDR3 coding sequence is TGTGCCAGCAGCCAAGAACTAGCGGGGGGCGGGGAAAAAGAGACCCAGTACTTC. Encoded protein: CASSQELAGGGEKETQYF.

This clone appeared once. The V and J genes are TRBV11-2 and TRBJ1-2; D call uncertain. Trimming pared 2 bases from V and 2 bases from J, leaving 6 bases between. CDR3 length: 13 residues. The germline gives CDR1 SGHAT, CDR2 FQNNGV. CDR3 sequence: CASSLNRNYGYTF. CDR3 coding DNA: TGTGCCAGCAGCTTAAACAGAAACTATGGCTACACCTTC.

This clone was counted between two and nine times. The chain uses TRBV19 and TRBJ2-2; the D is unclear. V was shortened by 7 bases and J by 9 bases, with 9 bases between the two germline ends. The germline V gene has CDR1 LNHDA and CDR2 SQIVND (reference sequence). This CDR3 is built from 11 residues. DNA of the CDR3: TGTGCCAGTATTCTAGAATGGGAGCTGTTTTTT. Amino acids: CASILEWELFF.

The chain recombines TRBV28 with TRBJ2-7; 8 positions agree with TRBD1. Looked up from germline, CDR1 is MDHEN and CDR2 is SYDVKM. This CDR3 is 16 amino acids long. The trim removed 3 bases at V and 5 bases at J, leaving 12 bases unmatched. The CDR3 DNA sequence: TGTGCCAGCAGTTTTTACTTCTCGGACAGGGAGGACGAGCAGTACTTC. Amino acid sequence: CASSFYFSDREDEQYF. Complete variable domain (other parts from reference TRBV28 and TRBJ2-7): DVKVTQSSRYLVKRTGEKVFLECVQDMDHENMFWYRQDPGLGLRLIYFSYDVKMKEKGDIPEGYSVSREKKERFSLILESASTNQTSMYLCASSFYFSDREDEQYFGPGTRLTVT.

This rearrangement joins TRBV27 to TRBJ2-1; D might be TRBD2 (5 bases). There are 13 residues in the CDR3. The ends were cut back, 6 bases at V and 4 bases at J, with 10 bases in the middle. Germline-derived CDR1 and CDR2 are MNHEY and SMNVEV (reference sequence). The CDR3 region is CASSRRGYNEQFF. As DNA, the CDR3 is TGTGCCAGCAGCCGCCGGGGATACAATGAGCAGTTCTTC.

The chain couples TRBV7-9 to TRBJ2-2; maybe TRBD2 (5 bases). V was cut by 5 bases and J by 0 bases, with 10 bases left in between. The germline CDR1 and CDR2 sequences are SEHNR and FQNEAQ (reference sequence). The CDR3 has 15 amino acids. CDR3 nucleotides: TGTGCCAGCAGCGGGCGGGTATCGAACACCGGGGAGCTGTTTTTT. This encodes CASSGRVSNTGELFF.

The chain couples TRBV5-6 to TRBJ2-3, with D unclear. Germline V CDR1 and CDR2: SGHDT, YYEEEE. The CDR3 contains 14 residues. The V end was cut by 3 bases, the J end by 0 bases, with 8 bases between. The DNA for the CDR3 is TGTGCCAGCAGCTGGGATAGGAGCACAGATACGCAGTATTTT. It specifies CASSWDRSTDTQYF.